The count of the clone carrying this T cell receptor (beta chain) is one. Its antigen is unknown. Original methodology: In the immunoSEQ data, sequences were junction-only and lacked quality scores, so filtering differed. Sequencing used immunoSEQ multiplex PCR; TCRdb keeps in-frame clones, though not all of them. That table furnishes V, J and clone size, whereas the DNA furnished D and trimming. The sample shows some 2,500,000 clones, around 93% of them seen only once. These data are taken from a study of shared clonotypes between healthy human individuals. About the study: Aged between 18 and 49, the donors were two women and a few men. Every donor yielded three CD4 naive, three CD4 memory, two CD8 naive and one CD8 memory plate.

Regarding the study as a whole: Roughly 5% of naive CD4 clonotypes were shared across four donors.

CDR3 size: 14 residues. Per germline, CDR1 WSHSY and CDR2 SAAADI. V lost 2 bases and J lost 3; bases outside the gene matches: 0. The source of this sequence is a man between 18 and 35 years old in good health. Some clones in this sample may be carry-over from other donors' samples. The chain employs TRBV10-2 and TRBJ1-4; 7 nucleotides match TRBD1. Sequenced material: naive CD4+ T cells from PBMCs. Subset reported: CD45RA+ positively selected. The CDR3 DNA follows: TGCGCCAGCAGTGAGACAGGGGCTAATGAAAAACTGTTTTTT. Its protein is CASSETGANEKLFF.